This T cell receptor (beta chain) was identified in a study of T cells of healthy individuals. The CDR3 extends over 15 amino acids. Trimming removed 3 bases at V and 4 bases at J, with 16 bases between. CDR1 and CDR2 from the germline V gene are SEHNR and FQNEAQ (reference sequence). This clonotype was observed at least ten times. TCRdb processed the 5' RACE reads anew with MiXCR; each CDR3 protein has one entry. The sample lists approximately 100,000 distinct CDR3 sequences; roughly a sixth were seen once. The genes are TRBV7-9 and TRBJ2-7; D possibly corresponds to TRBD1 (6 bases). The receptor comes from a human donor in good health. The CDR3 region is CASSFYTGKWYEQYF. In DNA, the CDR3 is TGTGCCAGCAGCTTCTACACAGGGAAATGGTACGAGCAGTACTTC.